This TCR beta chain was sequenced in a study of blood T cell repertoires in COVID-19 (TCRdb year 2020). Regarding the study in general: Collaborator samples came from the United States, Italy and Spain and covered acute and convalescent phases of COVID-19. The prospective study material was composed of cDNA or gDNA derived from T cells, B-cell-depleted T cells, or PBMCs. Deeply sampled blood TCRbeta repertoires from subjects exposed to, actively infected with, or recovered from COVID-19 were included in the dataset. The repertoires were released in a freely available public database intended as a resource for research on the immune response to SARS-CoV-2. The samples were drawn from two sources: the first 160 participants of the ongoing ImmuneRACE study, and 1,254 subjects contributed by 6 global collaborators. The sample metadata nearly always contained a de-identified subject ID, COVID-19 status, age in years and sex. HLA class I and class II types, where available, came from metadata supplied by the sample provider rather than from assay-based typing.

Compared with germline, V lacks 1 base and J lacks 9 bases; bases without a gene match: 1. For CDR1 and CDR2, the germline V gene (reference sequence) lists LGHDT and YNNKEL. The CDR3 holds 14 amino acids from the cysteine to the phenylalanine. The entry retains the CDR3 DNA only, 42 bases that are in frame from base 1. Paper-wide results and their limitations: The quantity of clinical and demographic metadata differed by source and by participant and was supplied without curation.

Participants in the prospective study were aged about 18 to 95 years, lived in 24 United States geographic areas, and enrolled through a virtual design. To assign participants to cohorts, the prospective study relied on clinical history that participants themselves reported in a screening survey and a study questionnaire. ImmuneRACE Cohort 3 recovered participants were defined by two consecutive negative NP/OP PCR tests, healthcare professional clearance, or symptom resolution. In the prospective study, whole blood, serum and a nasopharyngeal or oropharyngeal swab were collected from each participant by mobile phlebotomists. Participants in the prospective study had the option to provide additional blood draws and questionnaires over an approximately 2-month period. Prospective study blood samples were shipped either frozen or at room temperature before DNA extraction. Remarks on this clone: Its antigen is still unknown. One base away there is no much larger clone; base qualities are not given.

TCRbeta CDR3 regions were amplified from genomic DNA using the immunoSEQ Assay, a bias-controlled multiplex PCR. The paper's data handling went like this. Nucleated cell counts per sample were estimated from amplification of reference gene primers within the assay. To quantify the absolute abundance of each unique TCRbeta CDR3 rearrangement, sequence reads were collapsed and filtered. For each sample, productive Simpson clonality was calculated as the square root of Simpson's diversity index across productive rearrangements. TCRdb carries this immuneACCESS record with in-frame sequences only. Its versions omit some clonotypes, under half of them owing to an unresolved V gene in the studies checked, with the rest unexplained. That table furnishes V, J and clone size, whereas the DNA furnished D and trimming. Within this sample are fewer than 350,000 clones, with roughly 87% of them counted one time only. Of the sample, around 0.9% is held by the ten largest clones.

The sequencing sample was made of PBMCs or T cells enriched from blood (not recorded which). This sequence was found in a woman between 25 and 40 years old who had recovered from COVID-19. Here the chain combines TRBV3-1 (or the pseudogene TRBV3-2) and TRBJ1-6, with TRBD1 identical over 9 junction bases. This receptor has the CDR3 CASSQVTGGSPLHF. At the DNA level, the sequence is TGTGCCAGCAGCCAAGTGACAGGGGGTTCACCCCTCCACTTT.